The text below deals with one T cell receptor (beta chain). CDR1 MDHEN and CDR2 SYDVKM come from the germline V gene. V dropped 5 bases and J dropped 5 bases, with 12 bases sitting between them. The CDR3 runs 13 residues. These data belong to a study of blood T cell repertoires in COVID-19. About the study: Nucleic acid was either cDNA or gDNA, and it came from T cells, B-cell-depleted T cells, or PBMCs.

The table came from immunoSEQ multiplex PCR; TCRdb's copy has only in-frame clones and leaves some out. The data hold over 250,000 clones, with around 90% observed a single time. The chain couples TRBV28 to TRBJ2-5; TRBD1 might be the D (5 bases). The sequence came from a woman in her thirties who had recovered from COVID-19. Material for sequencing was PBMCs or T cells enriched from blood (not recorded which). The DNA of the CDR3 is TGTGCCAGCAGTGCCAGGGTCGGGGAGACCCAGTACTTC. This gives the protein CASSARVGETQYF.